This T cell receptor (beta chain) was recovered during a study of breast tumors, draining lymph nodes, adjacent tissues. From the multiplex PCR reads, TCRdb called clonotypes with MiXCR, one entry per CDR3 protein. Here the sample spans over 200,000 distinct CDR3 sequences, approximately 29% being singletons. This CDR3 contains 16 residues. V shed 5 bases and J 5 bases; nucleotides not matched to a gene: 11. The lymph nodes were axillary draining lymph nodes from breast cancer patients. This clonotype originated in a female donor with breast cancer. Some clones in this sample may be carry-over from other donors' samples. Input material: axillary lymph node tissue. V usage is TRBV12-3 or TRBV12-4 and J usage is TRBJ2-5, with TRBD1 identical over 10 bases. The CDR3 bases are TGTGCCAGCAGTCCCCTCGGGACAGGGGTAGGGGAGACCCAGTACTTC. It specifies CASSPLGTGVGETQYF.